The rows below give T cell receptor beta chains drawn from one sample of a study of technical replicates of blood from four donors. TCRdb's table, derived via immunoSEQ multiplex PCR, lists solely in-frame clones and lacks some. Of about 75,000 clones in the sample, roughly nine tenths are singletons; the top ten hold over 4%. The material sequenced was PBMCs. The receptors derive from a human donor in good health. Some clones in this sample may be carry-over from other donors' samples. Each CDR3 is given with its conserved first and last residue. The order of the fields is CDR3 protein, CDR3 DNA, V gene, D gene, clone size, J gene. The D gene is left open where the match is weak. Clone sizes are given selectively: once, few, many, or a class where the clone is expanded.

cdr3_aa: CASSPPGVFAYEQYF
cdr3_nt: TGTGCCAGCTCACCACCGGGAGTATTCGCCTACGAGCAGTACTTC
v_call: TRBV18
d_call: NA
clone_size: NA
j_call: TRBJ2-7

cdr3_aa: CASIQGGRSNNEQFF
cdr3_nt: TGTGCCAGCATACAGGGGGGCCGTTCCAACAATGAGCAGTTCTTC
v_call: TRBV6-1
d_call: TRBD1
clone_size: NA
j_call: TRBJ2-1

cdr3_aa: CASSEQGFGTQHF
cdr3_nt: TGTGCCAGCAGTGAACAAGGGTTCGGGACCCAGCATTTT
v_call: TRBV2
d_call: NA
clone_size: NA
j_call: TRBJ1-5

cdr3_aa: CASSAIGRGPPGGELFF
cdr3_nt: TGTGCCAGCAGCGCGATAGGGCGGGGTCCTCCGGGCGGGGAGCTGTTTTTT
v_call: TRBV5-4
d_call: NA
clone_size: NA
j_call: TRBJ2-2

cdr3_aa: CASGASVASGKLFF
cdr3_nt: TGTGCTAGTGGTGCGTCGGTTGCGTCGGGAAAACTGTTTTTT
v_call: TRBV12-5
d_call: NA
clone_size: NA
j_call: TRBJ1-4

cdr3_aa: CASRRQNHPTEEQFF
cdr3_nt: TGTGCCAGCCGTCGGCAAAACCACCCGACGGAGGAGCAGTTCTTC
v_call: TRBV2
d_call: NA
clone_size: NA
j_call: TRBJ2-1

cdr3_aa: CASSLEVTAYEQYF
cdr3_nt: TGTGCCAGCAGCTTAGAGGTGACAGCCTACGAGCAGTACTTC
v_call: TRBV7-2
d_call: NA
clone_size: few
j_call: TRBJ2-7

cdr3_aa: CAWSAGAYEQYF
cdr3_nt: TGTGCCTGGAGTGCCGGAGCATACGAGCAGTACTTC
v_call: TRBV30
d_call: NA
clone_size: once
j_call: TRBJ2-7

cdr3_aa: CASSIAARGSYEQYF
cdr3_nt: TGTGCCAGTAGTATAGCAGCGAGGGGGTCTTACGAGCAGTACTTC
v_call: TRBV19
d_call: NA
clone_size: once
j_call: TRBJ2-7

cdr3_aa: CASRGAGAEEKLFF
cdr3_nt: TGTGCCAGCCGGGGGGCAGGGGCTGAGGAAAAACTGTTTTTT
v_call: TRBV6-1
d_call: NA
clone_size: NA
j_call: TRBJ1-4

cdr3_aa: CASTITGTSGTHTGELFF
cdr3_nt: TGCGCCAGCACCATAACCGGGACTAGCGGGACTCACACCGGGGAGCTGTTTTTT
v_call: TRBV5-1
d_call: TRBD2
clone_size: NA
j_call: TRBJ2-2

cdr3_aa: CASSMTGGNTEAFF
cdr3_nt: TGCGCCAGCAGCATGACAGGGGGGAACACTGAAGCTTTCTTT
v_call: TRBV5-1
d_call: TRBD1
clone_size: NA
j_call: TRBJ1-1

cdr3_aa: CASSLSAQGNSPLHF
cdr3_nt: TGTGCCAGCAGTCTCTCGGCACAGGGTAATTCACCCCTCCACTTT
v_call: TRBV6-5
d_call: NA
clone_size: many
j_call: TRBJ1-6

cdr3_aa: CASSLGRNPGSAFF
cdr3_nt: TGCGCCAGCAGCTTGGGCCGAAACCCAGGTTCAGCTTTCTTT
v_call: TRBV5-1
d_call: NA
clone_size: few
j_call: TRBJ1-1

cdr3_aa: CASTTGGLNTEAFF
cdr3_nt: TGTGCCAGCACCACAGGGGGCTTGAACACTGAAGCTTTCTTT
v_call: TRBV6-1
d_call: TRBD1
clone_size: NA
j_call: TRBJ1-1

cdr3_aa: CASSFGTSGLKETQYF
cdr3_nt: TGTGCCAGCAGCTTCGGGACTAGCGGGTTAAAAGAGACCCAGTACTTC
v_call: TRBV7-2
d_call: TRBD2
clone_size: once
j_call: TRBJ2-5

cdr3_aa: CASNGGGSGYTF
cdr3_nt: TGTGCCAGCAACGGAGGGGGCTCTGGCTACACCTTC
v_call: TRBV6-5
d_call: TRBD1
clone_size: NA
j_call: TRBJ1-2

cdr3_aa: CASSYSTGIGYTF
cdr3_nt: TGTGCCAGCAGTTACTCGACCGGGATTGGCTACACCTTC
v_call: TRBV6-5
d_call: NA
clone_size: few
j_call: TRBJ1-2

cdr3_aa: CASSSTGTSGGVPYEQYF
cdr3_nt: TGCGCCAGCAGTTCTACCGGGACTAGCGGGGGCGTACCTTACGAGCAGTACTTC
v_call: TRBV5-1
d_call: TRBD2
clone_size: NA
j_call: TRBJ2-7

cdr3_aa: CASSIDRGNYEQYF
cdr3_nt: TGTGCCAGCAGTATTGACAGGGGCAACTACGAGCAGTACTTC
v_call: TRBV6-1
d_call: TRBD1
clone_size: few
j_call: TRBJ2-7

cdr3_aa: CASSQDGVSGANVLTF
cdr3_nt: TGCGCCAGCAGCCAAGACGGGGTCTCTGGGGCCAACGTCCTGACTTTC
v_call: TRBV4-3
d_call: NA
clone_size: NA
j_call: TRBJ2-6

cdr3_aa: CASSLGGSGGMYTDTQYF
cdr3_nt: TGTGCCAGCAGCTTAGGAGGGAGCGGGGGCATGTACACAGATACGCAGTATTTT
v_call: TRBV7-2
d_call: TRBD2
clone_size: NA
j_call: TRBJ2-3

cdr3_aa: CASSLRDRGRNEQFF
cdr3_nt: TGTGCCAGCAGCCTCCGGGACAGGGGGAGGAATGAGCAGTTCTTC
v_call: TRBV27
d_call: TRBD1
clone_size: NA
j_call: TRBJ2-1

cdr3_aa: CASSSGGSTDTQYF
cdr3_nt: TGTGCCAGCAGCTCCGGCGGGAGCACAGATACGCAGTATTTT
v_call: TRBV7-2
d_call: NA
clone_size: medium-sized
j_call: TRBJ2-3